Listed here are 11 T cell receptor beta chains from one sample, sequenced in a study of T cell responses to AZD1222 COVID-19 vaccine. Only in-frame clones appear in the TCRdb table, and some are missing; sequencing was by immunoSEQ multiplex PCR. The sample includes tens of thousands of clones, roughly 83% of them seen just once. Sequenced material: peripheral blood, taken on day 0 of AZD1222 vaccination. These receptor sequences come from an adult in good health.

The table lists this clone with a count of one. CDR3 coding DNA: TGTGCCAGCAGCTTAGCGTCTAGCGTCGATGAGCAGTTCTTC. The encoded protein is CASSLASSVDEQFF. This chain connects TRBV7-9 to TRBJ2-1; D may be TRBD2 (6 bases). Germline V lookup: CDR1 SEHNR, CDR2 FQNEAQ (reference sequence). CDR3 length: 14 amino acids. The germline V and J ends were trimmed by 0 bases and 8 bases, with 11 bases remaining between them.

This chain joins TRBV2 and TRBJ1-2, with a tentative D call TRBD1 (5 bases). The CDR3 contains 13 residues. Germline V gene sequence: CDR1 SNHLY, CDR2 FYNNEI. The germline V and J ends were trimmed by 4 bases and 8 bases, with 14 bases remaining between them. The CDR3 protein is CASSVEQDLGYTF. In nucleotides, the CDR3 is TGTGCCAGCAGTGTGGAACAGGACCTAGGCTACACCTTC.

This chain links TRBV4-3 with TRBJ2-7; a possible D gene is TRBD1 (7 bases). CDR3 length: 13 residues. CDR1 and CDR2 from the germline V gene are LGHNA and YSLEER. V lost 2 bases and J lost 7, with 12 bases in between. CDR3 DNA: TGCGCCAGCAGCCAAACGACAGGGAGGGAGCAGTACTTC. The encoded protein is CASSQTTGREQYF.

J is TRBJ1-3 and V is TRBV7-9; D ambiguous. The germline V gene encodes CDR1 SEHNR and CDR2 FQNEAQ (reference sequence). The CDR3 covers 14 residues. Trimming removed 3 bases at V and 4 bases at J, with 10 bases between. CDR3 protein: CASSFLSRGNTIYF. The DNA of the CDR3 is TGTGCCAGCAGCTTCCTCTCGAGGGGAAACACCATATATTTT.

The chain uses TRBV28 and TRBJ2-3; no definite D call. The V and J ends lost 8 bases and 6 bases respectively, with 18 bases between them. Germline CDR1 and CDR2: MDHEN and SYDVKM. CDR3 length equals 14 residues. This chain's CDR3 is CASRADPLRDTQYF. The CDR3 DNA sequence: TGTGCCAGCCGAGCAGACCCCCTAAGGGATACGCAGTATTTT.

The chain uses TRBV6-5 and TRBJ1-3; D is unresolved. Germline lookup yields CDR1 MNHEY and CDR2 SVGAGI. V lost 0 bases and J 2 bases, leaving 11 bases between the germline ends. This CDR3 contains 16 residues. For the CDR3, the DNA is TGTGCCAGCAGTTACTCGAGATCCCGAACTGGAAACACCATATATTTT. It yields the protein CASSYSRSRTGNTIYF.

The rearrangement links TRBV30 to TRBJ2-7; TRBD2 matches 9 bases. The CDR3 consists of 15 residues. The V and J ends lost 3 bases and 3 bases, in that order; junction bases with no gene match: 9. Germline V gives CDR1 GTSNPN, CDR2 SVGIG (reference sequence). In DNA form, the CDR3 reads TGTGCCTGGAGCCATAAAGGACTAGCGAGCTACGAGCAGTACTTC. This codes for CAWSHKGLASYEQYF.

The chain has TRBV3-1 (or the pseudogene TRBV3-2) and TRBJ1-2; 8 nucleotides align to TRBD1. V trimming: 1 base; J trimming: 9 bases; junction bases outside the gene matches: 4. CDR1 LGHDT and CDR2 YNNKEL come from the germline V gene (reference sequence). CDR3 length: 13 amino acids. The CDR3 nucleotides read TGTGCCAGCAGCCAAGCAGGGGGCGACCGCTACACCTTC. Translated: CASSQAGGDRYTF.

A single count supports this clone. The gene calls are TRBV5-4 and TRBJ1-1; 9 nucleotides line up with TRBD1. CDR1 is SGHNT and CDR2 is YYREEE in the germline V gene (reference sequence). The CDR3 covers 14 residues. V shed 3 bases, J shed 4 bases, and the junction held 4 bases outside the gene matches. DNA for the CDR3: TGTGCCAGCAGCTGGGGACAGGGAAGCACTGAAGCTTTCTTT. It is translated as CASSWGQGSTEAFF.

This sequence joins TRBV3-1 (or the pseudogene TRBV3-2) and TRBJ1-1; D gene uncertain. The length of the CDR3 is 14 residues. V was shortened by 3 bases and J by 10 bases, with 18 bases between the two germline ends. Germline CDR1 is LGHDT and CDR2 is YNNKEL (reference sequence). The CDR3 loop is CASSHAGSQVGAFF. The CDR3 DNA reads as TGTGCCAGCAGCCACGCCGGTTCCCAGGTAGGAGCTTTCTTT.

The V gene is TRBV19, the J gene TRBJ2-7, with a weak D call TRBD1 (6 bases). The length of the CDR3 is 12 residues. Germline CDR1 reads LNHDA; CDR2 reads SQIVND (reference sequence). The V end lost 8 bases, the J end lost 8 bases, and 16 bases lay between the germline ends. In DNA form, the CDR3 reads TGTGCCAGTCAGGGGACGACCCTCAAGCAGTACTTC. Encoded protein: CASQGTTLKQYF.